Presented here are 13 T cell receptor beta chains from one specimen sequenced in a study of blood T cell repertoires in COVID-19. TCRdb keeps only in-frame clones here, not all; method: immunoSEQ multiplex PCR. Among roughly 250,000 clones listed, 85% to 90% were seen once. The specimen was peripheral blood. The receptors shown here come from a woman aged 30 to 39 with COVID-19, enrolled during active disease.

With respect to this clone: The sample carries other DNA sequences with the same CDR3. The rearrangement joins TRBV6-5 to TRBJ2-3; the D gene is possibly TRBD1 (7 bases). The CDR3 loop spans 13 amino acids. Between the trimmed V and J ends, which lost 6 bases and 6 bases, there was a span of 13 bases. The germline V gene encodes CDR1 MNHEY and CDR2 SVGAGI. CDR3 residues: CASRGGTADTQYF. CDR3 sequence (DNA): TGTGCCAGCAGGGGCGGGACAGCCGATACGCAGTATTTT.

The chain uses TRBV27 and TRBJ1-6, with 7 nucleotides matching TRBD1. This CDR3 spans 14 amino acids. The V and J ends lost 5 bases and 5 bases, in that order; junction bases with no gene match: 3. CDR1 is MNHEY and CDR2 is SMNVEV in the germline V gene (reference sequence). The CDR3 region has the DNA TGTGCCAGCAGTCAAGGGGGCCATAATTCACCCCTCCACTTT. Amino acids: CASSQGGHNSPLHF.

V and J are TRBV30 and TRBJ2-5, with TRBD2 matching 10 bases. The J segment lost 5 bases and the V segment lost 5 bases, leaving 5 bases of the junction unmatched. Germline CDR1 reads GTSNPN; CDR2 reads SVGIG (reference sequence). The CDR3 is 13 residues long. The CDR3 DNA reads TGTGCCTGGGAGCGGGGGGGCCGCGAGACCCAGTACTTC. The encoded protein is CAWERGGRETQYF.

The V gene is TRBV25-1, the J gene TRBJ2-5, with 9 bases matching TRBD2. J gave up 5 bases and V 1 base, and 2 bases lay outside the gene matches. The length of the CDR3 is 14 residues. Per germline, CDR1 MGHDK and CDR2 SYGVNS. The CDR3 region is CASSESSGVETQYF. CDR3 nucleotides: TGTGCCAGCAGTGAATCTAGCGGGGTGGAGACCCAGTACTTC.

The V call is TRBV5-1, the J call TRBJ1-6, with D tentatively TRBD1 (5 bases). Germline V lookup: CDR1 SGHRS, CDR2 YFSETQ. CDR3 length equals 14 residues. The ends were cut back, 4 bases at V and 4 bases at J, with 9 bases in the middle. DNA for the CDR3: TGCGCCAGCAGCACGGACAAATATAATTCACCCCTCCACTTT. Translated, it gives CASSTDKYNSPLHF.

This chain uses TRBV5-6 with TRBJ2-7; TRBD2 might be the D (5 bases). Trimming shortened V by 2 bases and J by 3 bases, and 15 bases separated the two germline ends. The CDR3 length is 15 residues. Per the germline V gene, CDR1 is SGHDT and CDR2 is YYEEEE. The CDR3 DNA reads TGTGCCAGCAGCTTCATGGCAGGAGGTTTCTACGAGCAGTACTTC. Residues: CASSFMAGGFYEQYF. The whole variable domain, remainder taken from reference TRBV5-6 and TRBJ2-7, is DAGVTQSPTHLIKTRGQQVTLRCSPKSGHDTVSWYQQALGQGPQFIFQYYEEEERQRGNFPDRFSGHQFPNYSSELNVNALLLGDSALYLCASSFMAGGFYEQYFGPGTRLTVT.

This chain joins TRBV9 and TRBJ2-7, with 7 bases fitting TRBD2. The V segment lost 3 bases and the J segment 3 bases; nucleotides outside the gene matches: 3. The CDR3 is made up of 13 amino acids. Looked up from germline, CDR1 is SGDLS and CDR2 is YYNGEE. The chain's CDR3 is CASSAGTNYEQYF. The CDR3 nucleotides read TGTGCCAGCAGCGCCGGGACTAACTACGAGCAGTACTTC. Combining the CDR3 with reference TRBV9 and TRBJ2-7 gives the whole variable domain DSGVTQTPKHLITATGQRVTLRCSPRSGDLSVYWYQQSLDQGLQFLIQYYNGEERAKGNILERFSAQQFPDLHSELNLSSLELGDSALYFCASSAGTNYEQYFGPGTRLTVT.

This chain uses TRBV5-1 with TRBJ2-3; D not certain. Per germline, CDR1 SGHRS and CDR2 YFSETQ. Trimming took 2 bases from V and 1 from J, leaving 8 bases between them. This CDR3 comprises 14 residues. The CDR3 sequence is CASSFLSGTDTQYF. CDR3 nucleotide sequence: TGCGCCAGCAGCTTCTTATCGGGCACAGATACGCAGTATTTT.

The rearrangement links TRBV19 to TRBJ1-2; unclear D gene. The CDR3 consists of 12 residues. Looked up from germline, CDR1 is LNHDA and CDR2 is SQIVND (reference sequence). V lost 3 bases and J lost 7, with 9 bases in between. CDR3 sequence: CASSIRVSGYTF. The CDR3, as DNA: TGTGCCAGTAGTATTCGGGTCTCTGGCTACACCTTC.

J is TRBJ1-5 and V is TRBV2; weak D call: TRBD1 (5 bases). Germline V gene sequence: CDR1 SNHLY, CDR2 FYNNEI. There are 15 residues in the CDR3. Between the trimmed V and J ends, which lost 1 base and 6 bases, there was a span of 13 bases. CDR3 protein: CASSEGLSRAQPQHF. The CDR3 DNA reads TGTGCCAGCAGTGAAGGCCTTAGCAGGGCTCAGCCCCAGCATTTT. Drawing the rest from reference TRBV2 and TRBJ1-5, the complete variable domain is EPEVTQTPSHQVTQMGQEVILRCVPISNHLYFYWYRQILGQKVEFLVSFYNNEISEKSEIFDDQFSVERPDGSNFTLKIRSTKLEDSAMYFCASSEGLSRAQPQHFGDGTRLSIL.

This clone showed up just a few times. V is TRBV7-8 and J is TRBJ2-3; 12 nucleotides agree with TRBD2. V shed 5 bases and J 0 bases; nucleotides not matched to a gene: 3. Germline V gene sequence: CDR1 SGHVS, CDR2 FQNEAQ. The length of the CDR3 is 16 residues. CDR3 sequence: CASSPGLAGSTDTQYF. The DNA for the CDR3 is TGTGCCAGCAGCCCCGGACTAGCGGGGAGCACAGATACGCAGTATTTT.

The chain recombines TRBV2 with TRBJ2-1, with no clear D. From germline, CDR1 is SNHLY and CDR2 FYNNEI. Trimming cost V 6 bases and J 8 bases, with 11 bases left between them. The CDR3 loop spans 12 amino acids. This CDR3 reads CASRDRVDEQFF. The CDR3, as DNA: TGTGCCAGCAGAGATAGAGTGGATGAGCAGTTCTTC.

CDR3 nucleotides: TGCGCCAGCAGCCAAGAGTCAGGAGGTACGCAGTATTTT. Translating gives CASSQESGGTQYF. V is TRBV4-1 and J is TRBJ2-3, with a possible D match to TRBD2 (5 bases). In germline, CDR1 is MGHRA, CDR2 YSYEKL. The CDR3 has 13 residues. Trimming took off 0 bases at V and 8 bases at J, with 9 bases between the two ends.